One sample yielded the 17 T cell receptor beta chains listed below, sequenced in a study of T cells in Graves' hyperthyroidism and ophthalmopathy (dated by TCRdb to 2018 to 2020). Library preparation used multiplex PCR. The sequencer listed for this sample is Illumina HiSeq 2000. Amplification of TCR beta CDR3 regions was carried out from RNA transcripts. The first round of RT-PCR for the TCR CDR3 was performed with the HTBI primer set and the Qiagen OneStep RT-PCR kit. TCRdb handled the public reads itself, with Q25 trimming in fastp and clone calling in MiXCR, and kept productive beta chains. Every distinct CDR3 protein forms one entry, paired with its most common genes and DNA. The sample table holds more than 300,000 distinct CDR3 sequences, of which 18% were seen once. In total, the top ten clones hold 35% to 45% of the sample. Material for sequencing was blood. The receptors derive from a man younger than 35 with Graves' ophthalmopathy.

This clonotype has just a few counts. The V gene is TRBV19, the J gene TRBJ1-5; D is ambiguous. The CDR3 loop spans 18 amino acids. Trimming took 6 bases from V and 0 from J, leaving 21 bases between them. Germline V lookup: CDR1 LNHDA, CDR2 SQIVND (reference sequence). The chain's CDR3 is CASRAGFTLPHSNQPQHF. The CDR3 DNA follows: TGTGCCAGTAGGGCGGGGTTTACACTGCCACATAGCAATCAGCCCCAGCATTTT.

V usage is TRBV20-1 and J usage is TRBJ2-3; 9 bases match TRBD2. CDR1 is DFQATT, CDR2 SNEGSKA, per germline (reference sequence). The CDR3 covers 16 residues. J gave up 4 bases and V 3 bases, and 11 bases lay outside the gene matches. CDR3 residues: CSASLPLAGLADTQYF. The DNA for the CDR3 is TGCAGTGCTAGCCTTCCCCTAGCGGGGCTTGCAGATACGCAGTATTTT.

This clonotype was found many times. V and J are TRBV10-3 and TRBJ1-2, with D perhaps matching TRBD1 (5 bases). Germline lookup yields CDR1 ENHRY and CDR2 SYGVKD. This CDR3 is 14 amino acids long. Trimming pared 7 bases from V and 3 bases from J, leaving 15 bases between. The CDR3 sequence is CAIMRQGADYGYTF. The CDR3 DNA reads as TGTGCCATCATGCGTCAGGGCGCGGACTATGGCTACACCTTC.

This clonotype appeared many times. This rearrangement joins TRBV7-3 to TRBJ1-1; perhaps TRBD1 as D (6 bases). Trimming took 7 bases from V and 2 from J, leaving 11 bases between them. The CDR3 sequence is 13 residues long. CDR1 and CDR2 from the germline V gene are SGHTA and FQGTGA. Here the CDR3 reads CASTEGTNTEAFF. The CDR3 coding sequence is TGTGCCAGCACCGAGGGGACAAACACTGAAGCTTTCTTT.

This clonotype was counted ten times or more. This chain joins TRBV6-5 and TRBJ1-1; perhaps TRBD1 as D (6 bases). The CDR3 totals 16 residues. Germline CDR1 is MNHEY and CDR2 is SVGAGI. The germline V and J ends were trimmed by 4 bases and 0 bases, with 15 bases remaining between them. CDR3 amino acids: CASSWLASGVNTEAFF. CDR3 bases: TGTGCCAGCAGTTGGCTTGCCTCAGGGGTGAACACTGAAGCTTTCTTT.

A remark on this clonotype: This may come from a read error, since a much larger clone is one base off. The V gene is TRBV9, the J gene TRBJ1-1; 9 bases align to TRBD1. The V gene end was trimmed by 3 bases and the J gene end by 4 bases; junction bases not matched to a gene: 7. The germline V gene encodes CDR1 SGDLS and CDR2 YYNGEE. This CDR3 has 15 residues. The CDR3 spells CASSDHRGLSTEAFF. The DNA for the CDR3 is TGTGCCAGCAGCGACCACAGGGGGCTGAGCACTGAAGCTTTCTTT.

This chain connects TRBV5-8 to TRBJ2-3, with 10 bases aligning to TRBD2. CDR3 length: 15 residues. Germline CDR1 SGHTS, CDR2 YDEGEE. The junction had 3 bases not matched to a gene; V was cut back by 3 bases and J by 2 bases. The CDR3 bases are TGTGCCAGCAGCTCCGGACTAGCGGACACAGATACGCAGTATTTT. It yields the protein CASSSGLADTDTQYF.

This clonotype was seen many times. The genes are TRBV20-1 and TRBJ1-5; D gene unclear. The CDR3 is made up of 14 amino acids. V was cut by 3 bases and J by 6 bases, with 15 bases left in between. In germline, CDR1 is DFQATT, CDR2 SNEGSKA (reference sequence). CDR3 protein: CSASYGDSSQPQHF. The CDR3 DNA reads TGCAGTGCTAGTTACGGAGATTCCAGTCAGCCCCAGCATTTT.

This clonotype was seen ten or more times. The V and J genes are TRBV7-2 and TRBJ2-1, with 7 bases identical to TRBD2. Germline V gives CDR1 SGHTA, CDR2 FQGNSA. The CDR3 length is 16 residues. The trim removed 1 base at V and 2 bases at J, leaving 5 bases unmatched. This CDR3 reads CASSLDGSGPYNEQFF. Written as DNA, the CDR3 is TGTGCCAGCAGCTTAGATGGTAGCGGGCCCTACAATGAGCAGTTCTTC.

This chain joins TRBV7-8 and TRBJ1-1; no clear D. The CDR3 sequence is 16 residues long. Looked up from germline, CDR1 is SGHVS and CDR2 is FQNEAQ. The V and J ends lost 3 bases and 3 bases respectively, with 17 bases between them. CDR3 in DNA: TGTGCCAGCAGCTTTGCTCGGGTCGGGGTTGACACTGAAGCTTTCTTT. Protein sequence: CASSFARVGVDTEAFF.

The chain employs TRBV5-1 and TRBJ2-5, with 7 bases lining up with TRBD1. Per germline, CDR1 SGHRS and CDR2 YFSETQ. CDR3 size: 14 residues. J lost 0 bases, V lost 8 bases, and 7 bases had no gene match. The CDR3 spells CASTEGANQETQYF. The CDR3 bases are TGCGCCAGTACCGAGGGGGCCAACCAAGAGACCCAGTACTTC.

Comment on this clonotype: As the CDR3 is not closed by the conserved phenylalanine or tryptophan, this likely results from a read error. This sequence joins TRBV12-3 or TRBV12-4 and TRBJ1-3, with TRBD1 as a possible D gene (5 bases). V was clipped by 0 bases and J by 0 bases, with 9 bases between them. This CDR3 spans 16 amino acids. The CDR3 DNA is TGTGCCAGCAGTTTAGCGGGGGGAGTCTCTGGAAACACCATATATTCT. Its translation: CASSLAGGVSGNTIYS.

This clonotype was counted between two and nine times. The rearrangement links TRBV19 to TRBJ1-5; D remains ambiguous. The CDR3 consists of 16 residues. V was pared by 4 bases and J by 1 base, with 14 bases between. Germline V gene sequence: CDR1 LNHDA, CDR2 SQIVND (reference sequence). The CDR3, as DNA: TGTGCCAGTAGTACCGATCGGCAGAAGAGCAATCAGCCCCAGCATTTT. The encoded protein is CASSTDRQKSNQPQHF. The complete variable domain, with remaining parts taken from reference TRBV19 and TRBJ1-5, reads DGGITQSPKYLFRKEGQNVTLSCEQNLNHDAMYWYRQDPGQGLRLIYYSQIVNDFQKGDIAEGYSVSREKKESFPLTVTSAQKNPTAFYLCASSTDRQKSNQPQHFGDGTRLSIL.

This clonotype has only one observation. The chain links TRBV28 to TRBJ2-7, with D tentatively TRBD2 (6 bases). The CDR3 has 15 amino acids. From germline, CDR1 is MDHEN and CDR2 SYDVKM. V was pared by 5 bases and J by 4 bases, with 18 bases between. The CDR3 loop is CASSPLGGASYEQYF. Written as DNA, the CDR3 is TGTGCCAGCAGTCCCTTGGGCGGGGCCTCTTACGAGCAGTACTTC.

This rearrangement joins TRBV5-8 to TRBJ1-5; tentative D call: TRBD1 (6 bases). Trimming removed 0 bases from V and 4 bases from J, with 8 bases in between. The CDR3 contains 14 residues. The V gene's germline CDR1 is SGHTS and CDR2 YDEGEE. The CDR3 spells CASSLVQGNQPQHF. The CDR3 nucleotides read TGTGCCAGCAGCTTGGTTCAGGGGAATCAGCCCCAGCATTTT.

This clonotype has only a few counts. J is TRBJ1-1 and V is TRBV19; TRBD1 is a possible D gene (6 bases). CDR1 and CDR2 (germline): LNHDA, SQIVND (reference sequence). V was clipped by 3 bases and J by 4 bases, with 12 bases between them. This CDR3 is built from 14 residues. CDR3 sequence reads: CASSIITGSTEAFF. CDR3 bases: TGTGCCAGTAGTATTATTACAGGGAGCACTGAAGCTTTCTTT.

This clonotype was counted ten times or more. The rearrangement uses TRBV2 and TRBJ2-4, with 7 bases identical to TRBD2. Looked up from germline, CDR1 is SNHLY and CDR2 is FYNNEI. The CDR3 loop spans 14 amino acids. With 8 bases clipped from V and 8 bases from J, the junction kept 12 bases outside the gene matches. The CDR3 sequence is CASFGAAGNYIQYF. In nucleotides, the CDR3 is TGTGCCAGCTTTGGGGCAGCGGGGAATTACATTCAGTACTTC.